Listed here are 5 T cell receptor beta chains from one sample, sequenced in a study of blood T cell repertoires in COVID-19 (TCRdb year 2020). Library preparation used the immunoSEQ multiplex PCR assay. What TCRdb holds here is the immuneACCESS table cut down to in-frame rearrangements. Part of the clones is not present; checked against another copy, under half of the missing clones reflect an unresolved V gene, and the others are unexplained. A total of more than 300,000 clones appear in this sample, approximately 90% of them only once. The ten largest clones add up to about 10% of the sample. Material for sequencing was PBMCs or T cells enriched from blood (not recorded which). The source of these receptors is a woman under 30 who had recovered from COVID-19.

The V call is TRBV11-2, the J call TRBJ1-2, with TRBD1 identical over 7 bases. The trim removed 2 bases at V and 7 bases at J, leaving 10 bases unmatched. The germline V gene has CDR1 SGHAT and CDR2 FQNNGV. This CDR3 has 15 residues. The CDR3 DNA reads as TGTGCCAGCAGCTTACAAACAGGGGCGGTAGGTGGCTACACCTTC. Protein product: CASSLQTGAVGGYTF.

The chain has TRBV9 and TRBJ1-1; 10 bases map to TRBD1. After removal of 2 bases from V and 1 base from J, the junction contained 2 bases not matched to a gene. Germline V gene lookup returns CDR1 SGDLS and CDR2 YYNGEE. CDR3 length equals 15 residues. As DNA, the CDR3 is TGTGCCAGCAGCGTCGGACAGGGGGGGAACACTGAAGCTTTCTTT. Its translation is CASSVGQGGNTEAFF.

V usage is TRBV20-1 and J usage is TRBJ1-1; no clear D gene. CDR1 is DFQATT, CDR2 SNEGSKA, per germline (reference sequence). The CDR3 totals 11 residues. The V end was cut by 0 bases, the J end by 6 bases, with 5 bases between. CDR3 region: CSARDPAEAFF. CDR3 bases: TGCAGTGCTAGAGATCCAGCTGAAGCTTTCTTT.

The V call is TRBV24-1, the J call TRBJ2-3, with TRBD2 matching over 9 bases. Trimming at V came to 1 base and at J to 1 base, leaving 14 bases not matched to a gene. This CDR3 contains 20 residues. Germline V gives CDR1 KGHDR, CDR2 SFDVKD. CDR3 DNA sequence: TGTGCCACCAGTGATTTTGGGGGGCCCCTGAGCGGGGGGTGCACAGATACGCAGTATTTT. It codes for CATSDFGGPLSGGCTDTQYF.

V gene TRBV5-6 combines with J gene TRBJ2-1; D might be TRBD1 (6 bases). V was trimmed by 2 bases and J by 12 bases, leaving 12 bases between them. In germline, CDR1 is SGHDT, CDR2 YYEEEE. The CDR3 runs to 12 residues. The CDR3 bases are TGTGCCAGCAGCTTTCAGGGGCCCGTGCAGTTCTTC. Its translation is CASSFQGPVQFF.